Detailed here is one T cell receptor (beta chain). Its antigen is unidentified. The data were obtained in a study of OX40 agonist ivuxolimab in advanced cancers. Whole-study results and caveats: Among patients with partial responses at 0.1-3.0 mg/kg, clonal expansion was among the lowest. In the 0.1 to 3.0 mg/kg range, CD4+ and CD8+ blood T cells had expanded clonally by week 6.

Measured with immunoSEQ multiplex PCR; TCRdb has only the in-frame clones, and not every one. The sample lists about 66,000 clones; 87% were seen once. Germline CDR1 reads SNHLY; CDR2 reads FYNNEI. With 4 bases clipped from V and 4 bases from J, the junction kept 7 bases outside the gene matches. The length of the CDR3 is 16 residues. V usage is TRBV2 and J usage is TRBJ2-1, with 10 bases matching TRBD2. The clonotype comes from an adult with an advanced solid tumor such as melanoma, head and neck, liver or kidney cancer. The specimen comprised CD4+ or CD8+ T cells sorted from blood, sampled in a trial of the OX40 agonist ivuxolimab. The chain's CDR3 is CASSARLAGAYNEQFF. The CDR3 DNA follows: TGTGCCAGCAGTGCACGCCTAGCGGGGGCTTACAATGAGCAGTTCTTC.